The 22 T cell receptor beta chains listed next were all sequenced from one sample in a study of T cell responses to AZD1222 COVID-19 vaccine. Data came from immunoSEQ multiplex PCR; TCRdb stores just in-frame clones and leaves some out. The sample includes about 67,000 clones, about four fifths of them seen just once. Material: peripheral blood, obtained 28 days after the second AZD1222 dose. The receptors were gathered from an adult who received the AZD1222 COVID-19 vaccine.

Here the CDR3 DNA reads TGTGCCAGCAGCTTAGATCCAGGGTCAATGGCTAATGAGCAGTTCTTC. This encodes CASSLDPGSMANEQFF. This chain joins TRBV13 and TRBJ2-1, with a possible D match to TRBD1 (5 bases). Trimming stripped 1 base from V and 7 bases from J, with 17 bases between. The CDR3 runs to 16 residues. In germline, CDR1 is PRHDT, CDR2 FYEKMQ (reference sequence).

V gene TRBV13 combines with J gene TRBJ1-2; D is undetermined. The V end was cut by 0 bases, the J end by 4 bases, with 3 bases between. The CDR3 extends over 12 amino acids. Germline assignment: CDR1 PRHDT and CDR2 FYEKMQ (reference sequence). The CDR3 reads CASSLGAYGYTF. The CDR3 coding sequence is TGTGCCAGCAGCTTAGGAGCCTATGGCTACACCTTC.

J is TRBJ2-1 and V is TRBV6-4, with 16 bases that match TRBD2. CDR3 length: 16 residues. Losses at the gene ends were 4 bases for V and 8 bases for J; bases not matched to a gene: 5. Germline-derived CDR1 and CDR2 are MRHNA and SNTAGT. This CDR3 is CASSAGTSGGAHEQFF. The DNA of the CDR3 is TGTGCCAGCAGTGCCGGGACTAGCGGGGGGGCTCATGAGCAGTTCTTC.

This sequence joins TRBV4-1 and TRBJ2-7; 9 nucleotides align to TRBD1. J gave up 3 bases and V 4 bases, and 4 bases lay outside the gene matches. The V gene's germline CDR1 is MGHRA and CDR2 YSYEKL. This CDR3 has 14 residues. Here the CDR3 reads CASSPRQGDYEQYF. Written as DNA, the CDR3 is TGCGCCAGCAGCCCCAGACAGGGGGACTACGAGCAGTACTTC.

The CDR3 region is CASSPPGTGVTYTF. The CDR3 DNA is TGTGCCAGCTCACCACCGGGGACAGGGGTCACCTACACCTTC. This chain uses TRBV18 with TRBJ1-2; 10 bases align to TRBD1. Germline lookup yields CDR1 KGHSH and CDR2 LQKENI. Trimming removed 0 bases from V and 10 bases from J; junction bases left unmatched: 5. The CDR3 length is 14 residues.

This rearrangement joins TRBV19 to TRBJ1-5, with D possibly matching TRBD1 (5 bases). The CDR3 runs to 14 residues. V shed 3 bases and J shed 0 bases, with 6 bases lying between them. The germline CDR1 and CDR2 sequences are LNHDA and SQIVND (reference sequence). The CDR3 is CASSIRVSNQPQHF. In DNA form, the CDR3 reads TGTGCCAGTAGTATCAGGGTTAGCAATCAGCCCCAGCATTTT.

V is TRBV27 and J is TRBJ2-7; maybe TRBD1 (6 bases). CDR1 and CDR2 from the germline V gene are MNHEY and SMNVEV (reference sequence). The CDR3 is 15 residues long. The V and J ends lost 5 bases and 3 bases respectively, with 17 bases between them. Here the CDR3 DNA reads TGTGCCAGCAGTCTATGGGCAGGGGTGAACTACGAGCAGTACTTC. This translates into CASSLWAGVNYEQYF.

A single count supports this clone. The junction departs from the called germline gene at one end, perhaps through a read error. CDR3 residues: CASSSEDTPDQAF. DNA for the CDR3: TGCGCCAGCAGCTCGGAGGACACGCCTGACCAAGCATTC. This chain uses TRBV5-1 with TRBJ2-7; D may be TRBD1 or TRBD2 (5 bases each). The CDR3 sequence is 13 residues long. Per germline, CDR1 SGHRS and CDR2 YFSETQ.

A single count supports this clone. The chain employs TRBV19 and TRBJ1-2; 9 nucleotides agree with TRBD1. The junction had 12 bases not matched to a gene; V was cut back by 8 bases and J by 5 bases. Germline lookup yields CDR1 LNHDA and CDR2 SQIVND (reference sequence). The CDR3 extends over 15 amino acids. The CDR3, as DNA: TGTGCCAGTCGAACGACAGGGGGTAGGGGATATGGCTACACCTTC. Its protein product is CASRTTGGRGYGYTF.

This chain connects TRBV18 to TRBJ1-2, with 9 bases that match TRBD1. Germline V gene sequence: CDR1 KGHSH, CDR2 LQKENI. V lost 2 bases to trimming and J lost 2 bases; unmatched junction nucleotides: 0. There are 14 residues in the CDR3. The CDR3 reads CASSPDRGNYGYTF. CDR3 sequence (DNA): TGTGCCAGCTCACCAGACAGGGGGAACTATGGCTACACCTTC.

In DNA, the CDR3 is TGCGCCAGCCTAGGGGCAGGAAGCAATCAGCCCCAGCATTTT. This codes for CASLGAGSNQPQHF. The rearrangement links TRBV10-1 to TRBJ1-5; D perhaps matches TRBD1 (5 bases). Germline CDR1 and CDR2: WNHNN and SYGVQD (reference sequence). This CDR3 region has 14 residues. V was shortened by 8 bases and J by 1 base, with 12 bases between the two germline ends.

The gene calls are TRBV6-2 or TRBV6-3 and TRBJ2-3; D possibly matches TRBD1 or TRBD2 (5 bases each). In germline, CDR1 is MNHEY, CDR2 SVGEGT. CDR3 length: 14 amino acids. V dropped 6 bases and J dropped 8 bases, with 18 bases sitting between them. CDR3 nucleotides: TGTGCCAGCAGCCAGGACTGGGGCCAGGGTACGCAGTATTTT. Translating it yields CASSQDWGQGTQYF.

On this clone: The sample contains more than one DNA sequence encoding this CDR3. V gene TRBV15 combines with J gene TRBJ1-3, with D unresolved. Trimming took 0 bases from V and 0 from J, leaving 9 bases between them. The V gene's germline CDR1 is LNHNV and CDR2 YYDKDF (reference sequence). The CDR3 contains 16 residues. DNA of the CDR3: TGTGCCACCAGCAGAGATCGTGGGCCCTCTGGAAACACCATATATTTT. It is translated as CATSRDRGPSGNTIYF. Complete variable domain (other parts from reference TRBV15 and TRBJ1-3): DAMVIQNPRYQVTQFGKPVTLSCSQTLNHNVMYWYQQKSSQAPKLLFHYYDKDFNNEADTPDNFQSRRPNTSFCFLDIRSPGLGDTAMYLCATSRDRGPSGNTIYFGEGSWLTVV.

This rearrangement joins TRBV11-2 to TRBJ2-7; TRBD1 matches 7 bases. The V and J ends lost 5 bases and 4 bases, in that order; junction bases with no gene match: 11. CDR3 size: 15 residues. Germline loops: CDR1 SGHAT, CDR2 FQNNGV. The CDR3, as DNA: TGTGCCAGCAGCCCGACGACAGGGCGTCGTTACGAGCAGTACTTC. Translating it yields CASSPTTGRRYEQYF.

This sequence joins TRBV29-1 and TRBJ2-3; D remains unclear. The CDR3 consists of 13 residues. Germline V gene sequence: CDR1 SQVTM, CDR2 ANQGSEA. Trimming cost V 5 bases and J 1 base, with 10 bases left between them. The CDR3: CSVSSGGTDTQYF. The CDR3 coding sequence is TGCAGCGTTTCCTCGGGTGGCACAGATACGCAGTATTTT.

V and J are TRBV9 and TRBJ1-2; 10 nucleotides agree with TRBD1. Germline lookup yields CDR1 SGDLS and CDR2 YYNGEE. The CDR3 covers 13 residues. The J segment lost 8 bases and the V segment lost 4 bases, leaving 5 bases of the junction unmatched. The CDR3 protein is CASSTDRGLGYTF. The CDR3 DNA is TGTGCCAGCAGCACAGACAGGGGGCTGGGCTACACCTTC. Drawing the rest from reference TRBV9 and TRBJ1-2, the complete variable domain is DSGVTQTPKHLITATGQRVTLRCSPRSGDLSVYWYQQSLDQGLQFLIQYYNGEERAKGNILERFSAQQFPDLHSELNLSSLELGDSALYFCASSTDRGLGYTFGSGTRLTVV.

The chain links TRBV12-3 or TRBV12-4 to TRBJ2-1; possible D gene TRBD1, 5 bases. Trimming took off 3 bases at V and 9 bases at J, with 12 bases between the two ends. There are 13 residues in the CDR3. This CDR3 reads CASSLTLGVEQFF. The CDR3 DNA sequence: TGTGCCAGCAGTTTGACGTTAGGGGTTGAGCAGTTCTTC.

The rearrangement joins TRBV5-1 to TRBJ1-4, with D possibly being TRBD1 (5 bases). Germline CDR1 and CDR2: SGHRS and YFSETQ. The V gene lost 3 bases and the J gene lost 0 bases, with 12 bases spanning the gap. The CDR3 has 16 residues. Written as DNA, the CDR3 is TGCGCCAGCAGCTCCCTATACAGGTCAACTAATGAAAAACTGTTTTTT. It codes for CASSSLYRSTNEKLFF.

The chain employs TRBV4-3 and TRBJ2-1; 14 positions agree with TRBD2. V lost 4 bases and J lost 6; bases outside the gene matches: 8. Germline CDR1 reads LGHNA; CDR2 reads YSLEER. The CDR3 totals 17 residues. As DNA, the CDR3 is TGCGCCAGCAGCCGAGCCGCCGGGACTAGCGGGGGCAATGAGCAGTTCTTC. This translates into CASSRAAGTSGGNEQFF.

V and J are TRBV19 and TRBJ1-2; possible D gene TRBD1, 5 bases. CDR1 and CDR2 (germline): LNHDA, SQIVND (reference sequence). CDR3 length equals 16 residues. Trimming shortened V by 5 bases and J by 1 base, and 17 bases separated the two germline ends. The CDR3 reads CASSPLRAGLNYGYTF. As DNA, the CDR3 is TGTGCCAGTAGTCCCCTGAGGGCAGGGCTTAACTATGGCTACACCTTC. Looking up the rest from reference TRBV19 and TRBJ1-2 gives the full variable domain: DGGITQSPKYLFRKEGQNVTLSCEQNLNHDAMYWYRQDPGQGLRLIYYSQIVNDFQKGDIAEGYSVSREKKESFPLTVTSAQKNPTAFYLCASSPLRAGLNYGYTFGSGTRLTVV.

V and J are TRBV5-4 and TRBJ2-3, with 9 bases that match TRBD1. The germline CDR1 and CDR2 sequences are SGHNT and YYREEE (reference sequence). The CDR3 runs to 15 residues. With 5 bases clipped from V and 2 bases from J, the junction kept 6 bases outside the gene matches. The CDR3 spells CASRLDRGYTDTQYF. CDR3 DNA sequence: TGTGCCAGCAGGCTGGACAGGGGATACACAGATACGCAGTATTTT.

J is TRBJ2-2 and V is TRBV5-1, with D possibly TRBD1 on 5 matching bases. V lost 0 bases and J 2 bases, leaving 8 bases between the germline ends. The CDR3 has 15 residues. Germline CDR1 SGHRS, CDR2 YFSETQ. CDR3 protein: CASSLVTANTGELFF. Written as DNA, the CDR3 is TGCGCCAGCAGCTTGGTGACAGCAAACACCGGGGAGCTGTTTTTT. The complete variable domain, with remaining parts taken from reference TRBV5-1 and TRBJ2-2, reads KAGVTQTPRYLIKTRGQQVTLSCSPISGHRSVSWYQQTPGQGLQFLFEYFSETQRNKGNFPGRFSGRQFSNSRSEMNVSTLELGDSALYLCASSLVTANTGELFFGEGSRLTVL.